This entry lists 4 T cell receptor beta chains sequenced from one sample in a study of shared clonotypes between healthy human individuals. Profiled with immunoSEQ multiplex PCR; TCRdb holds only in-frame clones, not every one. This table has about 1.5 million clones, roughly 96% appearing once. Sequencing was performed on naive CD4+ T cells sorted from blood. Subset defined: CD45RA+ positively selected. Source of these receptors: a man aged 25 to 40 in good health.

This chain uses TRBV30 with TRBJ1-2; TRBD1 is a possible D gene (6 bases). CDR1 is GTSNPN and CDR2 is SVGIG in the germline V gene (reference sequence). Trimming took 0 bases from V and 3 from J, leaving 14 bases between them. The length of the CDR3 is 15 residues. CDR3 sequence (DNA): TGTGCCTGGAGTGTACTGGTCAGGGGTGACTATGGCTACACCTTC. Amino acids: CAWSVLVRGDYGYTF.

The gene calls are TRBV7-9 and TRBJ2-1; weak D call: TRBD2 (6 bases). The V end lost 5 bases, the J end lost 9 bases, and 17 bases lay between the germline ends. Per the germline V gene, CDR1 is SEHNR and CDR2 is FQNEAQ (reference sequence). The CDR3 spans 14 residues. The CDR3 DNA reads TGTGCCAGCAGCCCGATTACTACTAGCACTGAGCAGTTCTTC. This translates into CASSPITTSTEQFF.

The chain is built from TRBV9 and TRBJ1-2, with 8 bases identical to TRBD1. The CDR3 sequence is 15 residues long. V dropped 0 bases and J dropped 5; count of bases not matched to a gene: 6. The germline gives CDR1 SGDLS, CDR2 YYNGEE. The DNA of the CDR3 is TGTGCCAGCAGCGTAGAGGCAGGGGGCGGGTATGGCTACACCTTC. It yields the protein CASSVEAGGGYGYTF.

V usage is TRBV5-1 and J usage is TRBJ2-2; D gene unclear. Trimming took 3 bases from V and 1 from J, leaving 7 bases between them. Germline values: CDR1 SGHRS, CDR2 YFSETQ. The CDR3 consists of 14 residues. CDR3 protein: CASSSALNTGELFF. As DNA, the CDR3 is TGCGCCAGCAGCTCCGCGTTGAACACCGGGGAGCTGTTTTTT.